These 31 T cell receptor beta chains were all obtained from the same sample, sequenced in a study of blood T cell repertoires in COVID-19. Repertoires were generated with immunoSEQ multiplex PCR, while TCRdb's copy carries only in-frame clones and drops some. The repertoire holds 200,000 to 250,000 clones, with 84% as singletons. The sequencing sample was made of peripheral blood. The origin of the receptors is a woman in her thirties or forties who had recovered from COVID-19.

The chain has TRBV5-1 and TRBJ1-2, with D hard to call. The germline gives CDR1 SGHRS, CDR2 YFSETQ. V was shortened by 0 bases and J by 5 bases, with 8 bases between the two germline ends. The CDR3 sequence is 13 residues long. CDR3 sequence (DNA): TGCGCCAGCAGCTTGGAACAGAGTTATGGCTACACCTTC. It codes for CASSLEQSYGYTF.

This clone turned up a few times. This sequence joins TRBV19 and TRBJ1-1; D is undetermined. Germline assignment: CDR1 LNHDA and CDR2 SQIVND (reference sequence). The CDR3 is made up of 13 amino acids. V was cut by 5 bases and J by 0 bases, with 7 bases left in between. The CDR3: CASSESLNTEAFF. The CDR3 DNA sequence: TGTGCCAGTAGTGAGAGTCTGAACACTGAAGCTTTCTTT.

The rearrangement uses TRBV3-1 (or the pseudogene TRBV3-2) and TRBJ2-2; 9 bases agree with TRBD1. V lost 3 bases to trimming and J lost 4 bases; unmatched junction nucleotides: 6. The germline V gene encodes CDR1 LGHDT and CDR2 YNNKEL (reference sequence). The CDR3 runs to 16 residues. The CDR3 here is CASSQLTGGSTGELFF. CDR3 sequence (DNA): TGTGCCAGCAGCCAGTTAACAGGGGGCAGCACCGGGGAGCTGTTTTTT.

This clone was picked up one time. The gene calls are TRBV5-1 and TRBJ2-3, with D tentatively TRBD2 (6 bases). The CDR3 covers 17 residues. Between the trimmed V and J ends, which lost 2 bases and 1 base, there was a span of 17 bases. CDR1 is SGHRS and CDR2 is YFSETQ in the germline V gene. The CDR3 region has the DNA TGCGCCAGCAGCTTTGCGGGGCCTATGGCGGGCACAGATACGCAGTATTTT. Its translation is CASSFAGPMAGTDTQYF.

The chain employs TRBV4-1 and TRBJ2-2, with TRBD1 matching over 7 bases. The germline CDR1 and CDR2 sequences are MGHRA and YSYEKL. The CDR3 sequence is 16 residues long. V shed 2 bases and J 5 bases; nucleotides not matched to a gene: 8. CDR3 protein: CASSQTDRLETGELFF. The DNA of the CDR3 is TGCGCCAGCAGCCAAACGGACAGGTTGGAGACCGGGGAGCTGTTTTTT.

Concerning this clone: Other DNA sequences within the sample encode an identical CDR3. V gene TRBV6-5 combines with J gene TRBJ1-1; D unresolved. The CDR3 consists of 15 residues. Trimming removed 0 bases at V and 1 base at J, with 9 bases between. Germline V lookup: CDR1 MNHEY, CDR2 SVGAGI. CDR3 sequence reads: CASSYSTRGNTEAFF. The CDR3 DNA sequence: TGTGCCAGCAGTTACTCGACTCGGGGGAACACTGAAGCTTTCTTT.

The chain couples TRBV4-3 to TRBJ2-3; TRBD2 is a possible D gene (5 bases). The V and J ends lost 0 bases and 3 bases respectively, with 13 bases between them. Germline V gives CDR1 LGHNA, CDR2 YSLEER. The CDR3 length is 16 residues. CDR3 DNA: TGCGCCAGCAGCCAAGATGACTATTCCGCAACAGATACGCAGTATTTT. Amino acids: CASSQDDYSATDTQYF.

CDR3: CASSLDPGGVQETQYF. The CDR3 DNA follows: TGCGCCAGCAGCTTGGACCCAGGAGGAGTCCAAGAGACCCAGTACTTC. The genes are TRBV5-1 and TRBJ2-5; TRBD2 is a possible D gene (5 bases). Germline lookup yields CDR1 SGHRS and CDR2 YFSETQ. Trimming took 0 bases from V and 1 from J, leaving 13 bases between them. The CDR3 totals 16 residues.

The CDR3 here is CASSQDFGLAGENEQFF. CDR3 DNA: TGTGCCAGCAGCCAAGATTTCGGACTAGCGGGGGAGAATGAGCAGTTCTTC. The chain has TRBV3-1 (or the pseudogene TRBV3-2) and TRBJ2-1, with 13 bases lining up with TRBD2. The CDR3 consists of 17 residues. CDR1 and CDR2 from the germline V gene are LGHDT and YNNKEL (reference sequence). V trimming: 0 bases; J trimming: 7 bases; junction bases outside the gene matches: 6.

The chain combines TRBV29-1 with TRBJ1-2, with a tentative D call TRBD1 (5 bases). Trimming cost V 7 bases and J 2 bases, with 17 bases left between them. The CDR3 runs to 14 residues. Germline V gives CDR1 SQVTM, CDR2 ANQGSEA. CDR3 amino acids: CSALGGAGNYGYTF. CDR3 nucleotide sequence: TGCAGCGCCCTGGGTGGGGCAGGAAACTATGGCTACACCTTC.

This rearrangement joins TRBV11-3 to TRBJ1-4; D remains ambiguous. This CDR3 has 15 residues. Between the trimmed V and J ends, which lost 1 base and 0 bases, there was a span of 6 bases. Germline V gives CDR1 SGHNT, CDR2 YENEEA. The CDR3 sequence: CASSLVSATNEKLFF. The CDR3 nucleotides are TGTGCCAGCAGCTTAGTGTCCGCAACTAATGAAAAACTGTTTTTT.

The V gene is TRBV7-9, the J gene TRBJ1-2; D is ambiguous. CDR1 and CDR2 (germline): SEHNR, FQNEAQ (reference sequence). The CDR3 runs 16 residues. V was shortened by 0 bases and J by 1 base, with 12 bases between the two germline ends. CDR3 region: CASSLATTNINYGYTF. Here the CDR3 DNA reads TGTGCCAGCAGCTTAGCTACAACGAATATTAACTATGGCTACACCTTC.

This chain uses TRBV7-2 with TRBJ2-7, with 7 bases matching TRBD2. V was pared by 1 base and J by 2 bases, with 5 bases of the junction left unmatched. Germline CDR1 SGHTA, CDR2 FQGNSA. The CDR3 consists of 15 residues. The CDR3 spells CASSLDSGGTYEQYF. The CDR3 DNA is TGTGCCAGCAGCTTAGATTCGGGGGGAACCTACGAGCAGTACTTC.

This chain uses TRBV11-2 with TRBJ1-2; D perhaps matches TRBD1 (5 bases). Germline CDR1 reads SGHAT; CDR2 reads FQNNGV. The CDR3 is made up of 12 amino acids. V dropped 0 bases and J dropped 6 bases, with 5 bases sitting between them. The CDR3 spells CASSLEGDGYTF. The DNA of the CDR3 is TGTGCCAGCAGCTTAGAAGGGGATGGCTACACCTTC.

This clone was detected once. V is TRBV6-5 and J is TRBJ1-6; 9 bases fit TRBD1. Germline V gene data show CDR1 as MNHEY and CDR2 as SVGAGI. The CDR3 consists of 15 residues. The ends lost 4 bases at V and 4 bases at J; junction bases unmatched: 2. The CDR3 DNA is TGTGCCAGCAGTTCGGACAGGGGATATAATTCACCCCTCCACTTT. It translates to CASSSDRGYNSPLHF.

The V and J genes are TRBV11-3 and TRBJ2-1; tentative D call: TRBD2 (5 bases). The ends were cut back, 4 bases at V and 7 bases at J, with 11 bases in the middle. The CDR3 is 13 amino acids. The germline V gene has CDR1 SGHNT and CDR2 YENEEA. As DNA, the CDR3 is TGTGCCAGCAGCTCCGGGGTGATGAATGAGCAGTTCTTC. This translates into CASSSGVMNEQFF.

V gene TRBV24-1 combines with J gene TRBJ2-1; possibly TRBD2 for D (5 bases). Per germline, CDR1 KGHDR and CDR2 SFDVKD. Deletions cut 5 bases from V and 7 bases from J, with 17 bases between. The CDR3 runs 15 residues. The CDR3 loop is CATSVPESGSNEQFF. The CDR3 region has the DNA TGTGCCACCAGTGTCCCGGAGTCGGGGTCGAATGAGCAGTTCTTC.

A single count supports this clone. The gene calls are TRBV7-2 and TRBJ2-2; unclear D gene. Germline V gene sequence: CDR1 SGHTA, CDR2 FQGNSA. This CDR3 comprises 14 residues. Trimming pared 1 base from V and 8 bases from J, leaving 11 bases between. The CDR3 bases are TGTGCCAGCAGCTTAGGCCGAGCAGCGGGGGAGCTGTTTTTT. Its protein product is CASSLGRAAGELFF.

The rearrangement uses TRBV18 and TRBJ2-6; D call uncertain. Germline V gene sequence: CDR1 KGHSH, CDR2 LQKENI. The CDR3 extends over 14 amino acids. Trimming removed 3 bases at V and 7 bases at J, with 10 bases between. CDR3 amino acids: CASSPDTVANVLTF. The CDR3 DNA follows: TGTGCCAGCTCACCCGACACCGTCGCCAACGTCCTGACTTTC.

The rearrangement links TRBV4-1 to TRBJ1-4; 7 bases align to TRBD1. The germline gives CDR1 MGHRA, CDR2 YSYEKL. J gave up 8 bases and V 1 base, and 7 bases lay outside the gene matches. The CDR3 contains 15 residues. CDR3 DNA: TGCGCCAGCAGCCAAGGGGACCGGGACAGCGAAAAACTGTTTTTT. This translates into CASSQGDRDSEKLFF.

The V gene is TRBV7-2, the J gene TRBJ2-1; TRBD1 might be the D (6 bases). There are 12 residues in the CDR3. With 6 bases removed from V and 10 bases from J, the gap between germline ends came to 13 bases. Germline V gene data show CDR1 as SGHTA and CDR2 as FQGNSA. The DNA for the CDR3 is TGTGCCAGCAGATCAACAGGGAACGAGCAGTTCTTC. As protein: CASRSTGNEQFF.

This clone appeared a few times. At one boundary the junction diverges from the germline segment, which might be a read error. The V gene is TRBV7-7, the J gene TRBJ2-2, with D perhaps TRBD1 (6 bases). The CDR3 totals 13 residues. Germline assignment: CDR1 SSHAT and CDR2 FNYEAQ (reference sequence). The CDR3 bases are TGTGCTAGCAGCCCCAGGGGCACCGGGGAGCTGTTTTTT. Protein sequence: CASSPRGTGELFF.

The V and J genes are TRBV30 and TRBJ2-7, with D perhaps matching TRBD2 (5 bases). Germline CDR1 and CDR2: GTSNPN and SVGIG (reference sequence). Trimming cost V 2 bases and J 3 bases, with 17 bases left between them. The CDR3 contains 15 residues. DNA of the CDR3: TGTGCCTGGAGTCTAAATGGACTTTTGGGCTACGAGCAGTACTTC. It codes for CAWSLNGLLGYEQYF.

This clone was seen only a few times. The gene calls are TRBV4-3 and TRBJ2-2; no clear D. Trimming took off 4 bases at V and 2 bases at J, with 5 bases between the two ends. Germline V gene data show CDR1 as LGHNA and CDR2 as YSLEER. This CDR3 is 13 amino acids long. CDR3 bases: TGCGCCAGCAGCCCGGGTAACACCGGGGAGCTGTTTTTT. Protein product: CASSPGNTGELFF.

The genes are TRBV11-2 and TRBJ2-2; D not resolved. CDR1 is SGHAT and CDR2 is FQNNGV in the germline V gene. This CDR3 has 15 amino acids. V gave up 1 base and J gave up 5 bases, with 11 bases separating them. CDR3 region: CASSLGYARTGELFF. The CDR3 DNA is TGTGCCAGCAGCTTAGGATACGCGAGGACCGGGGAGCTGTTTTTT.

The chain employs TRBV29-1 and TRBJ2-2, with D perhaps matching TRBD2 (6 bases). Deletions cut 3 bases from V and 0 bases from J, with 8 bases between. Germline-derived CDR1 and CDR2 are SQVTM and ANQGSEA. This CDR3 region has 14 residues. Written as DNA, the CDR3 is TGCAGCGTTGAGCCGGGGGCGAACACCGGGGAGCTGTTTTTT. This translates into CSVEPGANTGELFF.

The chain joins TRBV19 to TRBJ2-5; the D gene is possibly TRBD2 (5 bases). CDR1 LNHDA and CDR2 SQIVND come from the germline V gene (reference sequence). Trimming stripped 3 bases from V and 5 bases from J, with 13 bases between. There are 14 residues in the CDR3. The CDR3 loop reads CASSMRRARETQYF. CDR3 coding DNA: TGTGCCAGTAGTATGAGGCGGGCCAGGGAGACCCAGTACTTC.

This clone was seen only once. The rearrangement links TRBV30 to TRBJ1-2; 9 bases are shared with TRBD1. V was pared by 2 bases and J by 4 bases, with 5 bases of the junction left unmatched. This CDR3 contains 14 residues. The germline V gene encodes CDR1 GTSNPN and CDR2 SVGIG (reference sequence). The chain's CDR3 is CAWSNDRGTYGYTF. As DNA, the CDR3 is TGTGCCTGGAGTAACGACAGGGGGACCTATGGCTACACCTTC.

The chain links TRBV19 to TRBJ1-2; D might be TRBD1 (5 bases). CDR1 is LNHDA, CDR2 SQIVND, per germline (reference sequence). V was shortened by 5 bases and J by 3 bases, with 13 bases between the two germline ends. There are 14 residues in the CDR3. This CDR3 reads CASSWLGRDYGYTF. The CDR3 region has the DNA TGTGCCAGTAGTTGGTTGGGCAGGGACTATGGCTACACCTTC. The whole variable domain, filled in from reference TRBV19 and TRBJ1-2, reads DGGITQSPKYLFRKEGQNVTLSCEQNLNHDAMYWYRQDPGQGLRLIYYSQIVNDFQKGDIAEGYSVSREKKESFPLTVTSAQKNPTAFYLCASSWLGRDYGYTFGSGTRLTVV.

The rearrangement uses TRBV5-5 and TRBJ2-3; the D gene is possibly TRBD2 (6 bases). V lost 7 bases and J lost 0, with 12 bases in between. CDR1 and CDR2 from the germline V gene are SGHKS and YYEKEE (reference sequence). This CDR3 has 14 residues. CDR3 protein: CASGGGTSTDTQYF. For the CDR3, the DNA is TGTGCCAGCGGTGGGGGGACTAGCACAGATACGCAGTATTTT.

V and J are TRBV6-5 and TRBJ2-2; D might be TRBD1 (5 bases). With 9 bases removed from V and 5 bases from J, the gap between germline ends came to 13 bases. CDR3 length: 13 amino acids. In germline, CDR1 is MNHEY, CDR2 SVGAGI. This CDR3 is CASRVSGTGELFF. CDR3 DNA: TGTGCCAGTAGGGTCTCAGGGACCGGGGAGCTGTTTTTT.